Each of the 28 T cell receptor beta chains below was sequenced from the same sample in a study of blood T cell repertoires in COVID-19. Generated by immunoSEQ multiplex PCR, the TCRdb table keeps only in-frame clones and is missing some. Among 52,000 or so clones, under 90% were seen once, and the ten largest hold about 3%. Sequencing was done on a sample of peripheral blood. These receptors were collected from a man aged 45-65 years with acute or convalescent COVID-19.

DNA of the CDR3: TGTGCCAGCAGCCTGACTAGCGGGAGGGTGATTGAGCAGTTCTTC. This sequence encodes CASSLTSGRVIEQFF. V usage is TRBV7-9 and J usage is TRBJ2-1; 14 nucleotides agree with TRBD2. Germline V lookup: CDR1 SEHNR, CDR2 FQNEAQ (reference sequence). V lost 5 bases to trimming and J lost 9 bases; unmatched junction nucleotides: 6. The length of the CDR3 is 15 residues.

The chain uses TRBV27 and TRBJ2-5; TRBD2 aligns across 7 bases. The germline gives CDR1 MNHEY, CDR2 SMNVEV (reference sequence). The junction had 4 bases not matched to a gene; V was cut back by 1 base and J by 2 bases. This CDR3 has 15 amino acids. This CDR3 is CASSLLQGGQETQYF. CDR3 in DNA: TGTGCCAGCAGTTTATTGCAGGGAGGGCAAGAGACCCAGTACTTC.

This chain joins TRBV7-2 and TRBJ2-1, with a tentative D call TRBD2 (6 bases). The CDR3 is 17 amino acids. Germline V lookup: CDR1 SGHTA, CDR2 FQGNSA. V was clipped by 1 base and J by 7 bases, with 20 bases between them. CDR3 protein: CASSLVAGRGAPNEQFF. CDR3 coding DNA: TGTGCCAGCAGCTTAGTAGCCGGGAGAGGGGCTCCGAATGAGCAGTTCTTC.

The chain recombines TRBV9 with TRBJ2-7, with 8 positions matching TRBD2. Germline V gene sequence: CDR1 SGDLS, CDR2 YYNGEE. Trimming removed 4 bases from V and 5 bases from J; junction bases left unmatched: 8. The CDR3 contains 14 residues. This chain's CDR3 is CASSLSGRAHEQYF. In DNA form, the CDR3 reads TGTGCCAGCAGCCTATCCGGGAGGGCTCACGAGCAGTACTTC.

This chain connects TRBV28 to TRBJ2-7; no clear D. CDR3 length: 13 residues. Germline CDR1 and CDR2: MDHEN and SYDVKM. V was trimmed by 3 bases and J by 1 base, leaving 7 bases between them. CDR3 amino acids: CASSFGSSYEQYF. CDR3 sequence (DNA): TGTGCCAGCAGTTTTGGCAGTTCCTACGAGCAGTACTTC.

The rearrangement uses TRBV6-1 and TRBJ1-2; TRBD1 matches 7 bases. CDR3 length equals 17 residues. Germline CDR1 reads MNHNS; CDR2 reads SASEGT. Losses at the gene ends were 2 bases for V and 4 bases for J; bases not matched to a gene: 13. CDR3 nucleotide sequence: TGTGCCAGCAGTGAACTTGCAGGGGGTCTCACGTTCTATGGCTACACCTTC. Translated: CASSELAGGLTFYGYTF.

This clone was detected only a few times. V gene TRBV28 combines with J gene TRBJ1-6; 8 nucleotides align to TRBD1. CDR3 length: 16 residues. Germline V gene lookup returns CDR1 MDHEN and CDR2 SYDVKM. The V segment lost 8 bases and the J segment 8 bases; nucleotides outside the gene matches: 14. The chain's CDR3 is CASQTPPGQVDSPLHF. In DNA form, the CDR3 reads TGTGCCAGCCAAACCCCTCCGGGACAGGTTGATTCACCCCTCCACTTT.

The CDR3 here is CSVGRGTANTEAFF. DNA of the CDR3: TGCAGCGTGGGCAGGGGTACTGCGAACACTGAAGCTTTCTTT. V usage is TRBV29-1 and J usage is TRBJ1-1, with D possibly being TRBD1 (6 bases). In germline, CDR1 is SQVTM, CDR2 ANQGSEA. The CDR3 consists of 14 residues. V shed 6 bases and J shed 1 base, with 15 bases lying between them.

This CDR3 reads CAISESLEGALRETQYF. DNA for the CDR3: TGTGCCATCAGTGAGTCGCTCGAGGGGGCTTTAAGAGAGACCCAGTACTTC. The V call is TRBV10-3, the J call TRBJ2-5; 7 bases are a match to TRBD1. Germline V lookup: CDR1 ENHRY, CDR2 SYGVKD. The trim removed 0 bases at V and 4 bases at J, leaving 11 bases unmatched. CDR3 length: 17 residues.

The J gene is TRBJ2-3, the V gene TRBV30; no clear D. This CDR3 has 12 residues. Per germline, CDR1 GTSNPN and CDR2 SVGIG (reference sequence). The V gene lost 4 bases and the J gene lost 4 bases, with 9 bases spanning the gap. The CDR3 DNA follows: TGTGCCTGGAATATGGGCGCAGATACGCAGTATTTT. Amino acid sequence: CAWNMGADTQYF.

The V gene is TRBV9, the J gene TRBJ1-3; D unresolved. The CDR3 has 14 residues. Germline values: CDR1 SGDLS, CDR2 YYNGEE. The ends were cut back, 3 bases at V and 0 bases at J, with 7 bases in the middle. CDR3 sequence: CASSAGDSGNTIYF. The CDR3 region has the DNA TGTGCCAGCAGCGCCGGGGACTCTGGAAACACCATATATTTT.

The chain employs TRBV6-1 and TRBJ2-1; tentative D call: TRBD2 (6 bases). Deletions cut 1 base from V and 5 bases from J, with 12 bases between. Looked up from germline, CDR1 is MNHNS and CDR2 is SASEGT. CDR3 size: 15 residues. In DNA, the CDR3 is TGTGCCAGCAGTGAAGGGAGGGCCGGTGACAATGAGCAGTTCTTC. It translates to CASSEGRAGDNEQFF.

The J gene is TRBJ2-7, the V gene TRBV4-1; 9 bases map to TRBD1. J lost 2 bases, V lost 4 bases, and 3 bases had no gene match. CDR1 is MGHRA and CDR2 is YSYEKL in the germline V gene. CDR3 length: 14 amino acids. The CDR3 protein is CASSPGQGTYEQYF. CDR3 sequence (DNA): TGCGCCAGCAGCCCAGGACAGGGGACCTACGAGCAGTACTTC.

The CDR3 DNA is TGTGCCAGCAGCGAGGGAAGGGGGCTTGGAAACACCATATATTTT. It translates to CASSEGRGLGNTIYF. V gene TRBV9 combines with J gene TRBJ1-3; 7 positions agree with TRBD1. This CDR3 has 15 amino acids. J was trimmed by 3 bases and V by 3 bases; bases with no gene match: 6. CDR1 is SGDLS, CDR2 YYNGEE, per germline.

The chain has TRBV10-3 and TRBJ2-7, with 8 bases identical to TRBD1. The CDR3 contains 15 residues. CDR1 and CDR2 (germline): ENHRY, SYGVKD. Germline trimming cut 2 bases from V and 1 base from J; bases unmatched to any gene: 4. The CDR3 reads CAISEEDRVSYEQYF. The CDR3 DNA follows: TGTGCCATCAGTGAGGAGGACAGGGTATCCTACGAGCAGTACTTC.

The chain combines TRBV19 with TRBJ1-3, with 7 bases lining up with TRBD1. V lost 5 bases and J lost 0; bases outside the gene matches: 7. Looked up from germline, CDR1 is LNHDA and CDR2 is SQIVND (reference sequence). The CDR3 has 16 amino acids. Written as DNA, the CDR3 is TGTGCCAGTAGTGGACGGACAGGCCGCTCTGGAAACACCATATATTTT. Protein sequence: CASSGRTGRSGNTIYF.

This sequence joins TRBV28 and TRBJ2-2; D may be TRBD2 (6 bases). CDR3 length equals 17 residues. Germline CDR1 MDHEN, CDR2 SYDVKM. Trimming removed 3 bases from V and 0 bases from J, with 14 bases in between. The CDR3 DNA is TGTGCCAGCAGTTTTTTCGGGGGTTGGCCGAACACCGGGGAGCTGTTTTTT. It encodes CASSFFGGWPNTGELFF.

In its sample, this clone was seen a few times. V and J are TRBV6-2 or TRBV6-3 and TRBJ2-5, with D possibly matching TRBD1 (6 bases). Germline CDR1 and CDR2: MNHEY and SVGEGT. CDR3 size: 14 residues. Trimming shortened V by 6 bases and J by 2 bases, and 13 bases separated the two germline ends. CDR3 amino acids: CASSFPGEQETQYF. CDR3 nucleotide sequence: TGTGCCAGCAGCTTTCCAGGGGAGCAAGAGACCCAGTACTTC.

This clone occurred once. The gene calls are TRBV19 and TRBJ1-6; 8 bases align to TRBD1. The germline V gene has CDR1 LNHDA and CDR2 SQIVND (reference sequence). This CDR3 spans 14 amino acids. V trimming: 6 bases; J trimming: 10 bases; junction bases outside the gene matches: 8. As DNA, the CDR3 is TGTGCCAGTAGCGATACAGGGGGTTACTCACCCCTCCACTTT. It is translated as CASSDTGGYSPLHF.

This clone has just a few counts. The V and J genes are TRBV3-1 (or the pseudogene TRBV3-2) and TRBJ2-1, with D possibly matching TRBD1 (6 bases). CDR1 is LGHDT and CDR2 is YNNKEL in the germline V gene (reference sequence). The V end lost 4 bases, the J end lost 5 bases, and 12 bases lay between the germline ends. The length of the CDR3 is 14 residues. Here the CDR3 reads CASSRGQSNNEQFF. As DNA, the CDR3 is TGTGCCAGCAGCCGGGGACAATCGAACAATGAGCAGTTCTTC.

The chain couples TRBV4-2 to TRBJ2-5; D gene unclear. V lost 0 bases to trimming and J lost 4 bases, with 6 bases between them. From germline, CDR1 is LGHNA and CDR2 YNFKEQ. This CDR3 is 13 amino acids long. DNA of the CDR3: TGTGCCAGCAGCCAAGAAGCTACAGAGACCCAGTACTTC. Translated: CASSQEATETQYF.

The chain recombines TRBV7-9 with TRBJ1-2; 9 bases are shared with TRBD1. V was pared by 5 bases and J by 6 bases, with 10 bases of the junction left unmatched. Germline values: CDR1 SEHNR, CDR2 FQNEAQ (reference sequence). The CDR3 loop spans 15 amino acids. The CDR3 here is CASSQGGQGLNGYTF. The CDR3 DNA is TGTGCCAGCAGCCAAGGGGGACAGGGCTTAAATGGCTACACCTTC.

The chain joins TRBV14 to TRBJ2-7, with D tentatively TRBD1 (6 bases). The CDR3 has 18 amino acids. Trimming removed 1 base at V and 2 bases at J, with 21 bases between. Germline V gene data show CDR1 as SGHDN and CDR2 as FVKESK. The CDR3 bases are TGTGCCAGCAGCCAAGTCCTGCTAAGACAGGATGGGGCCTACGAGCAGTACTTC. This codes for CASSQVLLRQDGAYEQYF.

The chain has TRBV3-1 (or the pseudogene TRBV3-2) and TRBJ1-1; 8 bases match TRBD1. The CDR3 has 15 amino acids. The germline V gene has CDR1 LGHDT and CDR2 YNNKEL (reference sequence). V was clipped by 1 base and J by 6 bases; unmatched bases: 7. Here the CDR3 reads CASSQGATGASEAFF. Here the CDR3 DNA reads TGTGCCAGCAGCCAAGGGGCGACAGGGGCTTCTGAAGCTTTCTTT.

The CDR3 protein is CASSVGRTVNEKLFF. DNA of the CDR3: TGTGCCAGCAGCGTTGGGAGGACTGTTAATGAAAAACTGTTTTTT. The genes are TRBV9 and TRBJ1-4; D is ambiguous. The CDR3 runs 15 residues. Trimming removed 2 bases at V and 4 bases at J, with 12 bases between. The V gene's germline CDR1 is SGDLS and CDR2 YYNGEE. Full variable domain (remainder filled in from reference TRBV9 and TRBJ1-4): DSGVTQTPKHLITATGQRVTLRCSPRSGDLSVYWYQQSLDQGLQFLIQYYNGEERAKGNILERFSAQQFPDLHSELNLSSLELGDSALYFCASSVGRTVNEKLFFGSGTQLSVL.

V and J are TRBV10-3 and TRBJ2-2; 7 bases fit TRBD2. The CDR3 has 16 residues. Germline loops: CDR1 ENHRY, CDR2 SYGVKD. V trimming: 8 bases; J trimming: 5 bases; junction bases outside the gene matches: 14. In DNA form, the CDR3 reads TGTGCCATCTCCCGAAGGACTAGTGGATTAACCGGGGAGCTGTTTTTT. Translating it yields CAISRRTSGLTGELFF.

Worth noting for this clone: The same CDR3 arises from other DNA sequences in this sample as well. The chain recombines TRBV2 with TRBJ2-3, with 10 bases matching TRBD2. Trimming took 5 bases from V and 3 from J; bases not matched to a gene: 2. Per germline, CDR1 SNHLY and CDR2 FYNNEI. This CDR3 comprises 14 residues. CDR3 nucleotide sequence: TGTGCCAGCAGTCGACTAGCGGGTACAGATACGCAGTATTTT. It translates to CASSRLAGTDTQYF.

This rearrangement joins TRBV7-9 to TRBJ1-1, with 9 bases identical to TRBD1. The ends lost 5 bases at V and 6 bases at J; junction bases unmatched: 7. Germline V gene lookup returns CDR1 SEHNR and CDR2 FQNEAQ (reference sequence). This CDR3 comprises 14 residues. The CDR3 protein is CASSTGQGRSEAFF. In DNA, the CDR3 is TGTGCCAGCAGCACGGGACAGGGTAGGTCTGAAGCTTTCTTT.